This TCR beta chain derives from a study of long-term antiretroviral therapy in people with HIV (dated by TCRdb to the early 2020s). Some background on the complete study: The earliest samples were collected roughly a decade before the 2015 WHO recommendation for immediate ART, at a time when ART was usually postponed until CD4 counts fell. The cohort contributed over 150 cryopreserved PBMC samples from 30 adults with confirmed HIV infection, collected serially over a mean of around 6 years (range 1-12). Of the 30 or so participants with HIV, 10 to 11 were female. Test extractions of a monoclonal T-cell line alongside fewer than 40 polyclonal samples showed no cross-contamination during QIAcube processing. A retrospective serial study tested whether ART initiation and durable HIV suppression were associated with changes in peripheral blood TRB repertoire composition and diversity.

Overall study outcomes, separate from this receptor: HIV repertoires had narrower CDR3 length ranges than controls, and the network structure suggested an antigen-experienced repertoire that shifted only slightly toward naive after ART. Because cell numbers in pre-ART samples were limited, unsorted PBMC were profiled instead of sorted CD4+ and CD8+ T cells. Inferences about post-ART repertoire changes were limited because no data were available on ART adherence, viral resistance or therapy changes. Expanded TRB clones identified before ART initiation dominated the repertoire across all time points, though the dominance fluctuated and decreased in many PLHIV after ART. The samples span the years 2004 to 2017, and the ART regimens used at that time may not be as effective as current regimens. Because PBMC availability was limited, only the TCR beta chain was sequenced, with no alpha chain pairing. Starting ART was linked to a significant rise in TRB diversity, yet even with long-term ART the diversity remained significantly lower than in transplant donor controls.

Notes on this clone: The antigen it binds to is not known. The record has no base qualities; no much larger clone is one base away.

Inclusion was restricted to participants for whom at least one PBMC sample before ART initiation and at least two post-ART samples were available. Every participant with HIV received treatment in the United States of America. Before DNA extraction, cryopreserved samples of roughly 0.9-11 million PBMC were thawed and washed. At the time of the earliest PBMC sample, participants with HIV were aged between roughly 20 and 60 years. Each participant contributed PBMC samples from 1-4 timepoints before ART initiation and 2-8 timepoints after ART initiation, with a median of 7 samples. For every participant, serial HIV viral load, CD4+ T-cell count, ART history and demographic data were obtained. Genomic DNA was extracted from unsorted PBMC with a Qiagen kit on a QIAcube, processed in batches of 12 samples. Looking up the germline V gene yields CDR1 MNHEY and CDR2 SVGAGI. The CDR3 holds 14 amino acids from the cysteine to the phenylalanine. Only the CDR3 part of the read is kept: 42 bases, read in frame from the first base. The V end loses 5 bases and the J end loses 0 bases, and a stretch of 11 bases separates them.

The immunoSEQ hsTCRB v3.0 assay was used at survey level resolution to sequence the TRB variable region. A depth of 40,000-50,000 T-cell genomes per sample was targeted for TRB sequencing. Pooled TRB libraries were sequenced on an Illumina MiSeq with a v3 150-cycle kit. On the authors' methods: Repertoire analysis was performed in R inside a reproducible Nextflow workflow that covered QC, data transformation and analysis. LymphoSeq2, an R package for exploring AIRR-Seq data, was used to implement custom analyses. A few samples that yielded fewer than 5000 total TRB sequences were excluded, so that 150 to 200 HIV repertoires were analyzed. Among the approximately 190 HIV repertoires that were kept, 59 were collected before ART initiation and roughly 130 were collected after ART initiation. Repertoires were downsampled to 5000 TRB nucleotide sequences, with summary statistics averaged over 100 downsampling iterations. TRB sequences were retained for analysis only if CDR3 regions of at least seven amino acids were present. Diversity was assessed using a clonality score derived from Shannon entropy and using the Gini coefficient. In repertoire networks, the top 5000 CDR3 amino acid sequences were linked whenever an edit distance of one separated two sequences. GLIPH2 predicted antigen specificity groups and MHC restriction for TRB CDR3 amino acid sequences. To flag known associations with CMV, EBV, HIV or tissue antigens, CDR3 amino acid sequences were compared against VDJdb and McPAS-TCR. Pre-ART, post-ART and control groups were compared with Wilcoxon signed-rank tests and Holm-Bonferroni correction. Entries here come from immuneACCESS through TCRdb and include only in-frame sequences with V and J called. Some clones fail to appear in such tables; in the studies checked, an unresolved V gene covers under half of the shortfall, and the cause of the remainder is unknown. V, J and clone size reflect that table, while D and trimming were determined from the DNA. Present in this sample are 38,000 or so clones, about 95% of which were seen just once. The ten largest clones represent roughly 2.2% of the sample.

The sequence is built from TRBV6-5 and TRBJ2-7; the D gene is not confidently resolved. The sequencing here drew on unsorted PBMCs, taken roughly 9.4 years after starting antiretroviral therapy. The sequence was collected from a man aged 25 to 40 with HIV. The CDR3 region has the sequence CASSARAVSYEQYF. The DNA sequence reads TGTGCCAGCAGTGCCCGGGCCGTCTCCTACGAGCAGTACTTC.